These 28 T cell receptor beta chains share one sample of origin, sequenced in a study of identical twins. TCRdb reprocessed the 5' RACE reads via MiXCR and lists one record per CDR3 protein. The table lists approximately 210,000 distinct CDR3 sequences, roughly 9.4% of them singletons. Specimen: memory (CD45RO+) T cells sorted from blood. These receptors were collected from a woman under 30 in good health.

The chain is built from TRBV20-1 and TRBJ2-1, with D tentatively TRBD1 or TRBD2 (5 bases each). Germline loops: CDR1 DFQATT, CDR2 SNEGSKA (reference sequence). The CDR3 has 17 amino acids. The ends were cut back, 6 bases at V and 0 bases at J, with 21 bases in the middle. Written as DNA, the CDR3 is TGCAGTGCCAACGGGCTCGGGACCCGAAGCTCCTACAATGAGCAGTTCTTC. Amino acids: CSANGLGTRSSYNEQFF.

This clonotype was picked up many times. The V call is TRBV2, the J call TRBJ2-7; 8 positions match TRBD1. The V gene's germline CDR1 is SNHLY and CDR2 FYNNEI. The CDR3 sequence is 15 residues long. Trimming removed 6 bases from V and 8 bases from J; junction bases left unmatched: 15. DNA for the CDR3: TGTGCCAGCAGGGCCCCCCCGACAGGGGCGAGTAAGCAGTACTTC. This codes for CASRAPPTGASKQYF.

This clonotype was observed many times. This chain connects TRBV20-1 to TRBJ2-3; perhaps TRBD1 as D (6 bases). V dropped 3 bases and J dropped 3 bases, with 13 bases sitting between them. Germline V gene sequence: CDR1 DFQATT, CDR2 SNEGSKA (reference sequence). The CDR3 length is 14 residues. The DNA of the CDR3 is TGCAGTGCTAGGGTGGCAGGGGTTACAGATACGCAGTATTTT. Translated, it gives CSARVAGVTDTQYF.

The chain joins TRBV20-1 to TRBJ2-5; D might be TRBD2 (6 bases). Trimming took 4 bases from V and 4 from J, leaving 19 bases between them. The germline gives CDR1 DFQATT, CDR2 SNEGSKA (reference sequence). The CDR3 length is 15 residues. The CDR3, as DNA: TGCAGTGCTATAGATGTCCTGGGGAGGCGAGAGACCCAGTACTTC. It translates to CSAIDVLGRRETQYF.

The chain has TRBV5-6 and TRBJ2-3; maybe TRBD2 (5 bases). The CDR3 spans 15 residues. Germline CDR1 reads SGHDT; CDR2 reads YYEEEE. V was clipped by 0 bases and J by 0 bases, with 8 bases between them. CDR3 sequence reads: CASSLVLASTDTQYF. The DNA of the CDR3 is TGTGCCAGCAGCTTGGTTCTAGCTAGCACAGATACGCAGTATTTT.

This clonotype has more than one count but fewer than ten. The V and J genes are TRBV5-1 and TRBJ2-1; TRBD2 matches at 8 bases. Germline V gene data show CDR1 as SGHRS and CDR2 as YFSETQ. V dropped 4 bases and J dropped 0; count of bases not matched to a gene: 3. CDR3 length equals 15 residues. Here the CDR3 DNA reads TGCGCCAGCAGCATCACTAGCGGCTCCTACAATGAGCAGTTCTTC. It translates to CASSITSGSYNEQFF. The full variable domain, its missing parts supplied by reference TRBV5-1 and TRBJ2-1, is KAGVTQTPRYLIKTRGQQVTLSCSPISGHRSVSWYQQTPGQGLQFLFEYFSETQRNKGNFPGRFSGRQFSNSRSEMNVSTLELGDSALYLCASSITSGSYNEQFFGPGTRLTVL.

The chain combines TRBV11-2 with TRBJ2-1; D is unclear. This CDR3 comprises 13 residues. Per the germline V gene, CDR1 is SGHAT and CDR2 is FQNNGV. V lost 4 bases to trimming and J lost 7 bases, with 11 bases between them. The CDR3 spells CASSSLTRNEQFF. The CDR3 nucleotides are TGTGCCAGCAGCTCCCTGACCCGTAATGAGCAGTTCTTC.

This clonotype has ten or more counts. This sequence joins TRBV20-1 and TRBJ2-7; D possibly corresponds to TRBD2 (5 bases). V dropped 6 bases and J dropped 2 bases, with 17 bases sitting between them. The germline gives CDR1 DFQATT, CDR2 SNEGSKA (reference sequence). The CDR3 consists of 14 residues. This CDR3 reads CSAKTQPEAYEQYF. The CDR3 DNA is TGCAGTGCCAAAACCCAACCGGAGGCCTACGAGCAGTACTTC.

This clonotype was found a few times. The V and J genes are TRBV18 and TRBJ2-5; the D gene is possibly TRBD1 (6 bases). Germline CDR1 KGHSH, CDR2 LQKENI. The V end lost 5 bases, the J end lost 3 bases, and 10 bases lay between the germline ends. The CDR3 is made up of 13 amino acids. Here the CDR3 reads CASSARTEETQYF. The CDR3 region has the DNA TGTGCCAGCTCAGCGAGGACAGAAGAGACCCAGTACTTC.

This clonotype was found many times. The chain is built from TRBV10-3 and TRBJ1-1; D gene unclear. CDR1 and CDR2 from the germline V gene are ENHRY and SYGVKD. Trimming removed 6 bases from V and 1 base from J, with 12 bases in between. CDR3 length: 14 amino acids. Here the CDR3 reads CAIRRPSRNTEAFF. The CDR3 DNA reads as TGTGCCATCAGAAGGCCCTCGAGGAACACTGAAGCTTTCTTT.

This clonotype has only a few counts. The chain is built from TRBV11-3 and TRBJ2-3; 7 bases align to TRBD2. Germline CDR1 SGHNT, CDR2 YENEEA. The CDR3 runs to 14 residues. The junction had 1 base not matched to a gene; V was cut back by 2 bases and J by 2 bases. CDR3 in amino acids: CASSLLADTDTQYF. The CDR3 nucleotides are TGTGCCAGCAGCTTACTAGCGGACACAGATACGCAGTATTTT.

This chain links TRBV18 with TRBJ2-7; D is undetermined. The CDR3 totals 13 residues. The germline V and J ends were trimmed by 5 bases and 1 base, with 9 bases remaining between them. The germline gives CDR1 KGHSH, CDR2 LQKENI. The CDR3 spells CASSTTTSYEQYF. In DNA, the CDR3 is TGTGCCAGCTCAACCACGACTTCCTACGAGCAGTACTTC.

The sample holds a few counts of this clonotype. The CDR3, as DNA: TGCAGCGCGGATAGGGGGACCGGGGAGCTGTTTTTT. Translating gives CSADRGTGELFF. V is TRBV29-1 and J is TRBJ2-2, with TRBD1 as a possible D gene (6 bases). Germline assignment: CDR1 SQVTM and CDR2 ANQGSEA. V was cut by 7 bases and J by 5 bases, with 11 bases left in between. This CDR3 is built from 12 residues.

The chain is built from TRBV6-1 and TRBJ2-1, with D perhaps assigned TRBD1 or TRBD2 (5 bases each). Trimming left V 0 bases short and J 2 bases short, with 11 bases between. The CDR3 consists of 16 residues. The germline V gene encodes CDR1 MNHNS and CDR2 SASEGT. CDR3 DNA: TGTGCCAGCAGTGAAGCGACCCGGGGCGCCTACAATGAGCAGTTCTTC. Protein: CASSEATRGAYNEQFF.

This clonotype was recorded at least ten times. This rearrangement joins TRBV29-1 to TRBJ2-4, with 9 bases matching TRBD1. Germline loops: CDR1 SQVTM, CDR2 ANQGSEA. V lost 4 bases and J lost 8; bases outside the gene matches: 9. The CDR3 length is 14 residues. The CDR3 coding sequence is TGCAGCGTTGCCCTTCGGACAGGGGAGGACATTCAGTACTTC. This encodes CSVALRTGEDIQYF.

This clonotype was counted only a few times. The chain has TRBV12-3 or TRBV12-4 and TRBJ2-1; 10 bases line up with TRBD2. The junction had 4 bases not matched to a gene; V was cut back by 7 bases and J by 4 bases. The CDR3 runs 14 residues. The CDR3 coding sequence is TGTGCCAGCACTCTACTAGCGGGATACAATGAGCAGTTCTTC. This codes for CASTLLAGYNEQFF.

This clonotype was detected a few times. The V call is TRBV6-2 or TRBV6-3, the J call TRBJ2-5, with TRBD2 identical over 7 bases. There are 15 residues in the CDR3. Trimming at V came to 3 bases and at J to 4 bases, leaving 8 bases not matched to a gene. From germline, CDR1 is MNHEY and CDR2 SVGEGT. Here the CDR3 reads CASSYGRGEAETQYF. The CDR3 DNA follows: TGTGCCAGCAGTTATGGTCGGGGGGAGGCAGAGACCCAGTACTTC.

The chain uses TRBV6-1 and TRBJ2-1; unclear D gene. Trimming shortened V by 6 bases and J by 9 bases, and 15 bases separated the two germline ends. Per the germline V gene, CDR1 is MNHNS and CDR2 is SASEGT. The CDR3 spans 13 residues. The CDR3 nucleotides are TGTGCCAGCAGCTCAACCTCCAAGGGTGAGCAGTTCTTC. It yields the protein CASSSTSKGEQFF.

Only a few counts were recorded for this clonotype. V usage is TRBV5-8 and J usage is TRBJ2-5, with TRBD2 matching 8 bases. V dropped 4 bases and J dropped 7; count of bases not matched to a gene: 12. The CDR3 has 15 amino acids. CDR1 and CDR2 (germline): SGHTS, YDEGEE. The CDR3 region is CASSRRRGGQWTQYF. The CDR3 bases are TGTGCCAGCAGCCGCCGACGGGGGGGGCAGTGGACCCAGTACTTC.

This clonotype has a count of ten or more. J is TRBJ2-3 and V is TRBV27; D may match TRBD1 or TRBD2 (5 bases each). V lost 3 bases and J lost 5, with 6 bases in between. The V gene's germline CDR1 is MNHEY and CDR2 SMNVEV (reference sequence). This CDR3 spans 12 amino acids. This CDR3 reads CASSFGGDTQYF. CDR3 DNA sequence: TGTGCCAGCAGTTTTGGGGGAGATACGCAGTATTTT.

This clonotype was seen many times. CDR3 in DNA: TGTGCCAGCAAAGAGACAGGAGCCTACGAGCAGTACTTC. Protein: CASKETGAYEQYF. This chain joins TRBV27 and TRBJ2-7; weak D call: TRBD1 (6 bases). Germline values: CDR1 MNHEY, CDR2 SMNVEV (reference sequence). The CDR3 consists of 13 residues. V was cut by 7 bases and J by 2 bases, with 12 bases left in between.

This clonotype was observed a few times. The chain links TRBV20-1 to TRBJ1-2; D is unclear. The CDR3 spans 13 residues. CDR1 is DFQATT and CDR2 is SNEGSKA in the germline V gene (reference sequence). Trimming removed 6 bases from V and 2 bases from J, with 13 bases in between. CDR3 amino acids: CSAPLHANYGYTF. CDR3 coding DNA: TGCAGTGCACCACTACACGCGAACTATGGCTACACCTTC.

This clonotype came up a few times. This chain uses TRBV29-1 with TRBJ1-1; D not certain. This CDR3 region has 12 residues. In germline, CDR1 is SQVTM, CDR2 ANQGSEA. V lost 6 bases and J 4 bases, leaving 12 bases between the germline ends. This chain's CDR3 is CSVRTDVTEAFF. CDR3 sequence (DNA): TGCAGCGTGAGAACCGACGTCACTGAAGCTTTCTTT.

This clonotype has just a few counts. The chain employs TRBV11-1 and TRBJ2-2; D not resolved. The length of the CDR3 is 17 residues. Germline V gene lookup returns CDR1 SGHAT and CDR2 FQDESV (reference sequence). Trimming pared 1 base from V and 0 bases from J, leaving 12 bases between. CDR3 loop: CASSLGSSYTNTGELFF. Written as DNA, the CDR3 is TGTGCCAGCAGCTTAGGGAGCAGCTACACGAACACCGGGGAGCTGTTTTTT.

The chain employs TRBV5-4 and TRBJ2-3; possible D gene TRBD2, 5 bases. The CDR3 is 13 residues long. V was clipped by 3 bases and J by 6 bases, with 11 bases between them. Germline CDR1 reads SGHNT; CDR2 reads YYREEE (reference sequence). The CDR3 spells CASSSLGLDTQYF. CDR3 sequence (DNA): TGTGCCAGCAGCTCACTAGGGTTGGATACGCAGTATTTT.

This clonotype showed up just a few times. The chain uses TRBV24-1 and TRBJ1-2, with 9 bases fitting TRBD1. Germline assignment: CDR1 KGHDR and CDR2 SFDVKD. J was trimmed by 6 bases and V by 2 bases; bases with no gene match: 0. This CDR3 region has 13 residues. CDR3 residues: CATSDWTGDGYTF. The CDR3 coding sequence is TGTGCCACCAGTGATTGGACAGGGGATGGCTACACCTTC.

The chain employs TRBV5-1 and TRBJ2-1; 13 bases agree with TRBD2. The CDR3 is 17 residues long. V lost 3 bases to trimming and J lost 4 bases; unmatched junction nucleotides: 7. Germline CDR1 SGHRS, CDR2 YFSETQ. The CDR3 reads CASSSLTSGGLYNEQFF. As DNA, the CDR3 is TGCGCCAGCAGCTCTTTGACTAGCGGGGGGCTTTACAATGAGCAGTTCTTC.

The CDR3 DNA is TGCGCCAGCAGCTCCAGGGAGTACGACACTGAAGCTTTCTTT. Translated, it gives CASSSREYDTEAFF. This chain links TRBV5-1 with TRBJ1-1; D is possibly TRBD1 (5 bases). This CDR3 is built from 14 residues. Germline loops: CDR1 SGHRS, CDR2 YFSETQ. The V end lost 3 bases, the J end lost 3 bases, and 12 bases lay between the germline ends.